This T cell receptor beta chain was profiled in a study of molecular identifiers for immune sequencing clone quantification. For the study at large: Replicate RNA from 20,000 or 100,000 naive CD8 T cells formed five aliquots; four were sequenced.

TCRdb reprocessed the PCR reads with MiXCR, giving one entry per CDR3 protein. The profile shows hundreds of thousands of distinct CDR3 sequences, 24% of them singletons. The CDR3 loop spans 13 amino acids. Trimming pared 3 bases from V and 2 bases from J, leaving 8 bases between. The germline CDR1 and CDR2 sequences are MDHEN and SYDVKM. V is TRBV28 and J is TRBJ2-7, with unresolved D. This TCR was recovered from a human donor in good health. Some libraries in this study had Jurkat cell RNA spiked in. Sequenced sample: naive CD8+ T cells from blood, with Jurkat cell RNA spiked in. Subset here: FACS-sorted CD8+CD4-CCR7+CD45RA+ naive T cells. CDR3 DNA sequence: TGTGCCAGCAGTTTGGGTTGGGCCTACGAGCAGTACTTC. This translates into CASSLGWAYEQYF.